The 29 T cell receptor beta chains listed next were all sequenced from one sample in a study of response to subunit inactivated influenza vaccine. From the RT-PCR reads, TCRdb called clonotypes with MiXCR, one entry per CDR3 protein. Of about 540,000 distinct CDR3 sequences detected, around a quarter appear once; the ten largest clones hold 2.5% to 3%. In addition, the sample was reused for a study of T cells expressing NK-cell markers. As reported in that work: Making the TCR beta cDNA relied on 5'RACE template switching with UMIs.

Sequenced material: CD4+ T cells sorted from PBMCs, taken 11 to 12 days after vaccination. These TCRs come from a man aged 50 or older who received an inactivated influenza vaccine.

V gene TRBV3-1 combines with J gene TRBJ2-5; 8 bases fit TRBD2. Germline V gene sequence: CDR1 LGHDT, CDR2 YNNKEL (reference sequence). CDR3 length equals 13 residues. With V trimmed by 1 base and J by 14 bases, 9 bases remained unmatched. This CDR3 is CASSQVGSGGLYF. The CDR3 coding sequence is TGTGCCAGCAGCCAAGTAGGAAGCGGGGGCCTATACTTC.

This clonotype was observed a few times. The rearrangement links TRBV20-1 to TRBJ2-1; 9 bases map to TRBD2. Trimming cost V 3 bases and J 9 bases; bases outside gene matches: 9. The CDR3 is made up of 14 amino acids. The germline V gene encodes CDR1 DFQATT and CDR2 SNEGSKA (reference sequence). The CDR3, as DNA: TGCAGTGCTAGTAGCGGCGGGGGGGCAGGTGAGCAGTTCTTC. Translating gives CSASSGGGAGEQFF.

V usage is TRBV15 and J usage is TRBJ2-1; tentatively, D is TRBD2 (6 bases). The ends were cut back, 7 bases at V and 8 bases at J, with 18 bases in the middle. This CDR3 has 14 residues. The germline CDR1 and CDR2 sequences are LNHNV and YYDKDF (reference sequence). The CDR3 here is CATTSGAWADEQFF. In DNA, the CDR3 is TGTGCCACCACATCGGGAGCGTGGGCGGATGAGCAGTTCTTC.

This chain connects TRBV7-2 to TRBJ2-1; 9 nucleotides agree with TRBD1. Per germline, CDR1 SGHTA and CDR2 FQGNSA. Trimming removed 2 bases from V and 8 bases from J; junction bases left unmatched: 7. The CDR3 has 15 amino acids. The DNA of the CDR3 is TGTGCCAGCAGCTTAACGGGACAGGGTGTACATGAGCAGTTCTTC. It is translated as CASSLTGQGVHEQFF. Using reference TRBV7-2 and TRBJ2-1 for the parts outside the CDR3, the full variable domain is GAGVSQSPSNKVTEKGKDVELRCDPISGHTALYWYRQSLGQGLEFLIYFQGNSAPDKSGLPSDRFSAERTGGSVSTLTIQRTQQEDSAVYLCASSLTGQGVHEQFFGPGTRLTVL.

This chain connects TRBV29-1 to TRBJ2-5; 9 positions agree with TRBD1. CDR3 length: 15 amino acids. The V gene end was trimmed by 6 bases and the J gene end by 5 bases; junction bases not matched to a gene: 13. Germline-derived CDR1 and CDR2 are SQVTM and ANQGSEA. CDR3 amino acids: CSVGKGTGRVETQYF. For the CDR3, the DNA is TGCAGCGTAGGAAAGGGGACAGGGCGGGTCGAGACCCAGTACTTC.

V usage is TRBV12-3 or TRBV12-4 and J usage is TRBJ2-7; no firm D call. V was cut by 3 bases and J by 6 bases, with 9 bases left in between. The CDR3 consists of 12 residues. The CDR3 DNA sequence: TGTGCCAGCAGTTTGTATGGGGTCGAGCAGTACTTC. Residues: CASSLYGVEQYF.

The chain carries TRBV30 and TRBJ1-1; D is possibly TRBD1 (5 bases). V dropped 5 bases and J dropped 4 bases, with 11 bases sitting between them. Germline lookup yields CDR1 GTSNPN and CDR2 SVGIG (reference sequence). The CDR3 totals 12 residues. CDR3 in amino acids: CAWGERGTEAFF. CDR3 in DNA: TGTGCCTGGGGAGAGAGGGGCACTGAAGCTTTCTTT.

In its sample, this clonotype was seen a few times. The V and J genes are TRBV6-6 and TRBJ1-1; 8 positions agree with TRBD1. After removal of 7 bases from V and 1 base from J, the junction contained 2 bases not matched to a gene. The germline V gene encodes CDR1 MNHNY and CDR2 SVGAGI (reference sequence). This CDR3 has 13 residues. For the CDR3, the DNA is TGTGCCAGCATTGGGACAGGGAACACTGAAGCTTTCTTT. Its translation: CASIGTGNTEAFF.

This chain connects TRBV12-5 to TRBJ2-7; D not resolved. CDR1 and CDR2 (germline): LGHNT, FRNRAP. The CDR3 contains 15 residues. The germline V and J ends were trimmed by 1 base and 5 bases, with 15 bases remaining between them. The CDR3 reads CASGLGSGPTDEQYF. As DNA, the CDR3 is TGTGCTAGTGGTTTGGGTTCAGGCCCAACCGACGAGCAGTACTTC.

The DNA of the CDR3 is TGTGCCAGCAGCTTTGAGACAGAGTCCTACAATGAGCAGTTCTTC. This sequence encodes CASSFETESYNEQFF. V is TRBV5-5 and J is TRBJ2-1; possible D gene TRBD1, 5 bases. Trimming left V 2 bases short and J 1 base short, with 10 bases between. The CDR3 is 15 amino acids. Per the germline V gene, CDR1 is SGHKS and CDR2 is YYEKEE (reference sequence). Full variable domain (rest looked up from reference TRBV5-5 and TRBJ2-1): DAGVTQSPTHLIKTRGQQVTLRCSPISGHKSVSWYQQVLGQGPQFIFQYYEKEERGRGNFPDRFSARQFPNYSSELNVNALLLGDSALYLCASSFETESYNEQFFGPGTRLTVL.

This clonotype showed up many times. The V call is TRBV7-8, the J call TRBJ1-4; 7 nucleotides match TRBD1. The germline gives CDR1 SGHVS, CDR2 FQNEAQ. The CDR3 extends over 15 amino acids. With 5 bases clipped from V and 6 bases from J, the junction kept 9 bases outside the gene matches. In DNA form, the CDR3 reads TGTGCCAGCAGCCCCGAACAGGGGTTCCATGAAAAACTGTTTTTT. Translation: CASSPEQGFHEKLFF.

Here the CDR3 DNA reads TGTGCCAGCAGCTACAGGGGGCAAAACATTCAGTACTTC. This codes for CASSYRGQNIQYF. This chain links TRBV7-2 with TRBJ2-4; 9 positions agree with TRBD1. The germline V gene has CDR1 SGHTA and CDR2 FQGNSA. The CDR3 length is 13 residues. J gave up 5 bases and V 4 bases, and 0 bases lay outside the gene matches.

This clonotype was counted ten times or more. The chain uses TRBV5-4 and TRBJ2-1; D remains ambiguous. The CDR3 contains 14 residues. Germline V gene data show CDR1 as SGHNT and CDR2 as YYREEE (reference sequence). Trimming left V 4 bases short and J 7 bases short, with 15 bases between. The CDR3 coding sequence is TGTGCCAGCAGCCCCCACCCTGGTAGTAATGAGCAGTTCTTC. This gives the protein CASSPHPGSNEQFF. Looking up the rest from reference TRBV5-4 and TRBJ2-1 gives the full variable domain: ETGVTQSPTHLIKTRGQQVTLRCSSQSGHNTVSWYQQALGQGPQFIFQYYREEENGRGNFPPRFSGLQFPNYSSELNVNALELDDSALYLCASSPHPGSNEQFFGPGTRLTVL.

In this sample, this clonotype turned up a few times. The genes are TRBV4-3 and TRBJ1-2; TRBD1 might be the D (6 bases). V was cut by 0 bases and J by 4 bases, with 9 bases left in between. Germline assignment: CDR1 LGHNA and CDR2 YSLEER. The CDR3 covers 14 residues. CDR3 protein: CASSQEGGIYGYTF. CDR3 bases: TGCGCCAGCAGCCAAGAAGGGGGAATCTATGGCTACACCTTC.

The chain recombines TRBV18 with TRBJ2-5; the match to TRBD1 covers 10 bases. CDR1 is KGHSH and CDR2 is LQKENI in the germline V gene. V shed 1 base and J 5 bases; nucleotides not matched to a gene: 4. The CDR3 totals 15 residues. In DNA, the CDR3 is TGTGCCAGCTCACCACGGACAGGGGGGATCGAGACCCAGTACTTC. Protein product: CASSPRTGGIETQYF. Full variable domain (remainder filled in from reference TRBV18 and TRBJ2-5): NAGVMQNPRHLVRRRGQEARLRCSPMKGHSHVYWYRQLPEEGLKFMVYLQKENIIDESGMPKERFSAEFPKEGPSILRIQQVVRGDSAAYFCASSPRTGGIETQYFGPGTRLLVL.

This clonotype was counted a few times. The chain has TRBV10-3 and TRBJ2-7; tentatively, D is TRBD2 (6 bases). V was trimmed by 0 bases and J by 2 bases, leaving 14 bases between them. CDR1 ENHRY and CDR2 SYGVKD come from the germline V gene. The CDR3 consists of 16 residues. For the CDR3, the DNA is TGTGCCATCAGTGAGTCGGTGGCGGGACCCACCTACGAGCAGTACTTC. Translated, it gives CAISESVAGPTYEQYF.

The genes are TRBV6-2 or TRBV6-3 and TRBJ1-6, with D possibly being TRBD1 (5 bases). CDR1 is MNHEY and CDR2 is SVGEGT in the germline V gene. V shed 6 bases and J shed 2 bases, with 11 bases lying between them. The CDR3 extends over 15 amino acids. The DNA for the CDR3 is TGTGCCAGCAGAGCGGACACTACCTATAATTCACCCCTCCACTTT. Its translation is CASRADTTYNSPLHF.

The chain carries TRBV7-3 and TRBJ1-1; no definite D call. The V gene's germline CDR1 is SGHTA and CDR2 FQGTGA. This CDR3 region has 13 residues. Trimming took 5 bases from V and 1 from J, leaving 8 bases between them. The CDR3 region has the DNA TGTGCCAGCAGCCCGACACCGAACACTGAAGCTTTCTTT. Protein: CASSPTPNTEAFF.

This clonotype was recorded at least ten times. The rearrangement joins TRBV29-1 to TRBJ1-1; the D is unclear. The germline CDR1 and CDR2 sequences are SQVTM and ANQGSEA. V was clipped by 6 bases and J by 5 bases, with 7 bases between them. The CDR3 loop spans 10 amino acids. CDR3 bases: TGCAGCGTCGGAGCGACTGAAGCTTTCTTT. Amino acids: CSVGATEAFF.

This clonotype has a handful of counts. The chain has TRBV7-2 and TRBJ1-6; D is perhaps TRBD1 (6 bases). V lost 5 bases to trimming and J lost 0 bases, with 8 bases between them. The germline CDR1 and CDR2 sequences are SGHTA and FQGNSA. This CDR3 comprises 15 residues. The CDR3 DNA follows: TGTGCCAGCAGCACGGACAGCTCCTATAATTCACCCCTCCACTTT. This codes for CASSTDSSYNSPLHF.

This clonotype came up a few times. This chain joins TRBV10-3 and TRBJ2-7; no reliable D call. The V and J ends lost 0 bases and 3 bases respectively, with 6 bases between them. The CDR3 loop spans 13 amino acids. In germline, CDR1 is ENHRY, CDR2 SYGVKD. The CDR3 region has the DNA TGTGCCATCAGTGAGTCCGCCGACTACGAGCAGTACTTC. Amino acid sequence: CAISESADYEQYF.

There are a few counts of this clonotype. The J gene is TRBJ1-5, the V gene TRBV7-8; D is perhaps TRBD1 (5 bases). The CDR3 spans 17 residues. Germline CDR1 is SGHVS and CDR2 is FQNEAQ. Trimming pared 3 bases from V and 0 bases from J, leaving 15 bases between. The CDR3 protein is CASSLYRDPYSNQPQHF. The CDR3 bases are TGTGCCAGCAGCTTGTACCGGGACCCTTATAGCAATCAGCCCCAGCATTTT.

The rearrangement links TRBV18 to TRBJ2-2, with D perhaps TRBD1 (5 bases). The V end was cut by 0 bases, the J end by 5 bases, with 10 bases between. This CDR3 is built from 15 residues. Looked up from germline, CDR1 is KGHSH and CDR2 is LQKENI. CDR3 sequence reads: CASSPPTAVTGELFF. CDR3 DNA sequence: TGTGCCAGCTCACCACCGACAGCTGTTACCGGGGAGCTGTTTTTT.

The gene calls are TRBV4-2 and TRBJ2-7; no clear D gene. This CDR3 spans 14 amino acids. CDR1 and CDR2 (germline): LGHNA, YNFKEQ. The germline V and J ends were trimmed by 0 bases and 1 base, with 7 bases remaining between them. CDR3 sequence: CASSQEHHSYEQYF. In DNA, the CDR3 is TGTGCCAGCAGCCAAGAACACCATTCCTACGAGCAGTACTTC.

This clonotype was found a few times. The chain is built from TRBV7-9 and TRBJ2-1; D unresolved. Germline V lookup: CDR1 SEHNR, CDR2 FQNEAQ (reference sequence). This CDR3 contains 13 residues. V was cut by 2 bases and J by 6 bases, with 8 bases left in between. The CDR3: CASSLFPINEQFF. CDR3 nucleotide sequence: TGTGCCAGCAGCTTATTTCCCATCAATGAGCAGTTCTTC. The full variable domain, its missing parts supplied by reference TRBV7-9 and TRBJ2-1, is DTGVSQNPRHKITKRGQNVTFRCDPISEHNRLYWYRQTLGQGPEFLTYFQNEAQLEKSRLLSDRFSAERPKGSFSTLEIQRTEQGDSAMYLCASSLFPINEQFFGPGTRLTVL.

This sequence joins TRBV7-9 and TRBJ2-7, with 7 bases matching TRBD1. Germline CDR1 and CDR2: SEHNR and FQNEAQ (reference sequence). This CDR3 has 14 amino acids. The V gene end was trimmed by 7 bases and the J gene end by 2 bases; junction bases not matched to a gene: 8. CDR3 protein: CASTAPGQTYEQYF. The CDR3 DNA reads as TGTGCCAGCACCGCTCCGGGACAGACCTACGAGCAGTACTTC.

V usage is TRBV20-1 and J usage is TRBJ1-6; D is unclear. Germline V gene lookup returns CDR1 DFQATT and CDR2 SNEGSKA (reference sequence). The germline V and J ends were trimmed by 6 bases and 7 bases, with 13 bases remaining between them. This CDR3 contains 13 residues. Written as DNA, the CDR3 is TGCAGTGCGCGTGATTATTTCAATTCACCCCTCCACTTT. Its protein is CSARDYFNSPLHF.

For the CDR3, the DNA is TGTGCCAGCAGTGCCGGGCAGAGCTACTACGAGCAGTACTTC. Translated: CASSAGQSYYEQYF. The chain uses TRBV6-2 or TRBV6-3 and TRBJ2-7, with unresolved D. Trimming shortened V by 5 bases and J by 3 bases, and 14 bases separated the two germline ends. The CDR3 has 14 amino acids. Germline loops: CDR1 MNHEY, CDR2 SVGEGT.

The CDR3 protein is CASSSRSLAGSNEQFF. CDR3 bases: TGTGCCAGCAGTTCTCGGTCACTAGCGGGATCGAATGAGCAGTTCTTC. This chain connects TRBV6-2 or TRBV6-3 to TRBJ2-1, with 10 nucleotides matching TRBD2. The junction had 10 bases not matched to a gene; V was cut back by 4 bases and J by 7 bases. The germline CDR1 and CDR2 sequences are MNHEY and SVGEGT. This CDR3 has 16 residues.